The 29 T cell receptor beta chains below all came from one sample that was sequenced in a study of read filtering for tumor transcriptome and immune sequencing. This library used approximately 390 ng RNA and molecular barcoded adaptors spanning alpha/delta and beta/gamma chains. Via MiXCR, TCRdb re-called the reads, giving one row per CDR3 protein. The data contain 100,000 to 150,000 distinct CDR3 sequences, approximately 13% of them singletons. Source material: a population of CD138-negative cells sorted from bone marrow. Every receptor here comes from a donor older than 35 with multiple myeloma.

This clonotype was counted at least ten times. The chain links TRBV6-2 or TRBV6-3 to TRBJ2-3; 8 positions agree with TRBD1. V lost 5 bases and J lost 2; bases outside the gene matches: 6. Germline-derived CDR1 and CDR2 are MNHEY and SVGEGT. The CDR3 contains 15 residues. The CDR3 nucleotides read TGTGCCAGCAGTGATCGGGACAGGCCCACAGATACGCAGTATTTT. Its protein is CASSDRDRPTDTQYF.

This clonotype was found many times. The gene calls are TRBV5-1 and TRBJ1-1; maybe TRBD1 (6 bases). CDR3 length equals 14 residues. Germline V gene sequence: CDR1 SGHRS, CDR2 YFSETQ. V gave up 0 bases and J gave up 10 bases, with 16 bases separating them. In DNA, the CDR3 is TGCGCCAGCAGCTTGGTTTTGGGGGCACAAGGAGCTTTCTTT. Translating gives CASSLVLGAQGAFF.

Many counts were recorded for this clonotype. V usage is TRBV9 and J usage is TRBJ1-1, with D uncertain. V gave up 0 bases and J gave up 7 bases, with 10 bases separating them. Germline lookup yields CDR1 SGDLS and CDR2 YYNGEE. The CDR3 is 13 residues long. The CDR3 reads CASSVEISSEAFF. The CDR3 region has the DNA TGTGCCAGCAGCGTAGAGATCAGCAGTGAAGCTTTCTTT.

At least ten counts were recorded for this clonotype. CDR3 nucleotide sequence: TGCAGTGCCCCACCAGGGGGCCGTGAAAAACTGTTTTTT. Protein product: CSAPPGGREKLFF. J is TRBJ1-4 and V is TRBV20-1; 8 bases match TRBD1. The length of the CDR3 is 13 residues. V gave up 6 bases and J gave up 7 bases; unmatched junction bases: 7. Germline V gene data show CDR1 as DFQATT and CDR2 as SNEGSKA (reference sequence).

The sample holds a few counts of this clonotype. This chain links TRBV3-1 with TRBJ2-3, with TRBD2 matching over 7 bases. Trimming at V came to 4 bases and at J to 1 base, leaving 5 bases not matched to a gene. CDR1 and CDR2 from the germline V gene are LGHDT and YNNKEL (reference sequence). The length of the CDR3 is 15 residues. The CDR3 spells CASSRGGRGTDTQYF. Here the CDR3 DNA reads TGTGCCAGCAGCCGGGGGGGTAGGGGCACAGATACGCAGTATTTT.

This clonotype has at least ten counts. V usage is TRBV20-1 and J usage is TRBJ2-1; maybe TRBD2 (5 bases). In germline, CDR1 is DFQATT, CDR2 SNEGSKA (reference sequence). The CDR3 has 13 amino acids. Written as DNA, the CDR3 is TGCAGCGCGCGTCGGGGCTCCTACAATGAGCAGTTCTTC. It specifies CSARRGSYNEQFF.

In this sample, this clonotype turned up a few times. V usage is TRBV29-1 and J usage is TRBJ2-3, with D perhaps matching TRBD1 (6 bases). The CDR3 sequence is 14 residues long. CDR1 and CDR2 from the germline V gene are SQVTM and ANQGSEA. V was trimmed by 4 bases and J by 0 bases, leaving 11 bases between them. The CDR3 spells CSVGQGLSTDTQYF. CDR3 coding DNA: TGCAGCGTTGGGCAGGGGTTGAGCACAGATACGCAGTATTTT.

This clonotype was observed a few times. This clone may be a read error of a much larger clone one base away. CDR3 nucleotides: TGCAGTGCCCCAGGACCAGCAACAGGCACCCAGTACTTC. This gives the protein CSAPGPATGTQYF. The chain uses TRBV20-1 and TRBJ2-5; a possible D gene is TRBD1 (5 bases). V lost 6 bases, J lost 8 bases, and 19 bases lay in between. CDR3 length equals 13 residues. Germline-derived CDR1 and CDR2 are DFQATT and SNEGSKA (reference sequence).

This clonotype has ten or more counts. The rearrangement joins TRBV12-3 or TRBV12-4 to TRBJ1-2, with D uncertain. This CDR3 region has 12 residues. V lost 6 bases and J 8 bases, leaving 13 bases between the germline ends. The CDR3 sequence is CASSPSTWGYTF. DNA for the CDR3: TGTGCCAGCAGCCCCTCAACTTGGGGCTACACCTTC.

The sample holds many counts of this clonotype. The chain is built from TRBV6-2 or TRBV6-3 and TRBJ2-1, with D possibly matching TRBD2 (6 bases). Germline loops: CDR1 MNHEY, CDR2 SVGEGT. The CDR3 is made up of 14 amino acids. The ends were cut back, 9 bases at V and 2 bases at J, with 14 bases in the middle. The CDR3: CASARRGPYNEQFF. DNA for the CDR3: TGTGCCAGTGCCCGGCGGGGCCCCTACAATGAGCAGTTCTTC.

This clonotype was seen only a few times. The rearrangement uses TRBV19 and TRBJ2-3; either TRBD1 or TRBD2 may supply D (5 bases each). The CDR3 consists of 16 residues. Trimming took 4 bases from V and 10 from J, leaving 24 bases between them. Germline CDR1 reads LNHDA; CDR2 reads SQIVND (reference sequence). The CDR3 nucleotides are TGTGCCAGTAGTAGCGACCGGTGGGGGTCTGGGCTTGCGCAGTATTTT. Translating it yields CASSSDRWGSGLAQYF.

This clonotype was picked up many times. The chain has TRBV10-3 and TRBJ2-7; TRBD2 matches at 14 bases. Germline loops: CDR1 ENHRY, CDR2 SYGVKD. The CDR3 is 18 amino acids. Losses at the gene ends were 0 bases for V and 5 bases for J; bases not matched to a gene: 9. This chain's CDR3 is CAISESMGLAGVINEQYF. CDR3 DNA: TGTGCCATCAGTGAGTCGATGGGACTAGCGGGAGTAATAAACGAGCAGTACTTC.

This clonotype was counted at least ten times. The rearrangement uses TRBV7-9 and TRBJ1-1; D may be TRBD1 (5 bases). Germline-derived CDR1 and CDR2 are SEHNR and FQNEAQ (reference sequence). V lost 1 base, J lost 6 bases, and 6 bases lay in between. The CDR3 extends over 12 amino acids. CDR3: CASSLDRSEAFF. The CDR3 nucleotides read TGTGCCAGCAGCTTAGACAGGTCTGAAGCTTTCTTT. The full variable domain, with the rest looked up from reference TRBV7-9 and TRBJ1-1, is DTGVSQNPRHKITKRGQNVTFRCDPISEHNRLYWYRQTLGQGPEFLTYFQNEAQLEKSRLLSDRFSAERPKGSFSTLEIQRTEQGDSAMYLCASSLDRSEAFFGQGTRLTVV.

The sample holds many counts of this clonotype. CDR3 nucleotides: TGTGCCAGCAGCTTAGTACCTACCGGGACCCTAAACTACGAGCAGTACTTC. Translating it yields CASSLVPTGTLNYEQYF. The genes are TRBV7-2 and TRBJ2-7; D tentatively fits TRBD1 or TRBD2 (5 bases each). Trimming pared 1 base from V and 3 bases from J, leaving 19 bases between. This CDR3 has 17 residues. CDR1 is SGHTA, CDR2 FQGNSA, per germline.

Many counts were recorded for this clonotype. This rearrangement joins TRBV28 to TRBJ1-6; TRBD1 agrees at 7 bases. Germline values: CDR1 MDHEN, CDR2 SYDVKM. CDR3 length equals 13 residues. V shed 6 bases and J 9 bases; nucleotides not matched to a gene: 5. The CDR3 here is CASSRDRVSPLHF. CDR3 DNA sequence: TGTGCCAGCAGCCGGGACAGAGTTTCACCCCTCCACTTT.

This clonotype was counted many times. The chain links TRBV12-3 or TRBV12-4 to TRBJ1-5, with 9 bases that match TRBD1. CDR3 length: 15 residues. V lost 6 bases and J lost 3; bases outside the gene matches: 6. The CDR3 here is CASRTGTGSNQPQHF. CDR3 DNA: TGTGCCAGCAGAACCGGGACAGGGTCCAATCAGCCCCAGCATTTT.

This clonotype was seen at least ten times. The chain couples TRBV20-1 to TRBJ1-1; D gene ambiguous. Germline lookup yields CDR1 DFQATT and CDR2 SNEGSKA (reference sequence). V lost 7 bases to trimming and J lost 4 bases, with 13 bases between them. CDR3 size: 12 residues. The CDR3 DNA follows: TGCAGTGGAGAGGTAATGGGCACTGAAGCTTTCTTT. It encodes CSGEVMGTEAFF.

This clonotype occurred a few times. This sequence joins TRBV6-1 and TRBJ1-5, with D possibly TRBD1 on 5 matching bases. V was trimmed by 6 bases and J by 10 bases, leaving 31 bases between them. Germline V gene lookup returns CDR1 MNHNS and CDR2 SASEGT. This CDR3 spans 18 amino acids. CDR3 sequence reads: CASSTTGTAKSRHGPQHF. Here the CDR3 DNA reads TGTGCCAGCAGCACTACCGGGACGGCTAAATCACGGCATGGACCCCAGCATTTT.

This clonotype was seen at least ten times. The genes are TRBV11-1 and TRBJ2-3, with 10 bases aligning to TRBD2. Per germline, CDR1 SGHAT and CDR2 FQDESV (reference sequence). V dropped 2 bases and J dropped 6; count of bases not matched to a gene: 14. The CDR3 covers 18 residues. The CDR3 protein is CASSLLSGTSAGGDTQYF. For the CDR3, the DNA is TGTGCCAGCAGCTTACTATCCGGGACTAGCGCGGGGGGTGATACGCAGTATTTT.

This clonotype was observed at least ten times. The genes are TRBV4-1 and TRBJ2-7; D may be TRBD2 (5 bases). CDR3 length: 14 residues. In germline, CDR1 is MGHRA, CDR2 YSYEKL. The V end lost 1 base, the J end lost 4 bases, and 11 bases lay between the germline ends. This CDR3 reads CASSQGGNRYEQYF. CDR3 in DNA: TGCGCCAGCAGCCAAGGAGGGAATAGGTACGAGCAGTACTTC.

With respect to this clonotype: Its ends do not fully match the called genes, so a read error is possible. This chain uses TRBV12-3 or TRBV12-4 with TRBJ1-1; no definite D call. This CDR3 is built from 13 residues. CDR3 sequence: CASSFKIDTEASF. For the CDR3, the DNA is TGTGCCAGCAGTTTTAAGATAGACACTGAAGCTTCCTTT.

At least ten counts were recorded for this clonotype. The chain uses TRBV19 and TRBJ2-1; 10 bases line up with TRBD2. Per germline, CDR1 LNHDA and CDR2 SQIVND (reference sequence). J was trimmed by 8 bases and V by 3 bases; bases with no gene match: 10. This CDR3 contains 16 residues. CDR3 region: CASSMSSGRAEDEQFF. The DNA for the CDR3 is TGTGCCAGTAGTATGTCCAGCGGGAGGGCTGAGGATGAGCAGTTCTTC. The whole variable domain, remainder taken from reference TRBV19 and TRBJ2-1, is DGGITQSPKYLFRKEGQNVTLSCEQNLNHDAMYWYRQDPGQGLRLIYYSQIVNDFQKGDIAEGYSVSREKKESFPLTVTSAQKNPTAFYLCASSMSSGRAEDEQFFGPGTRLTVL.

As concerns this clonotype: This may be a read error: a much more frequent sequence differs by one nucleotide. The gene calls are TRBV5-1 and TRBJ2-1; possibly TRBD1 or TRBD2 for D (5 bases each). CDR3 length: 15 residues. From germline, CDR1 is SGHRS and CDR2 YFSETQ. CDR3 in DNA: TGCGCCAGCAGCTTGGTTCCGGGGCCAAGCAATGGGCAGTTCTTC. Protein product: CASSLVPGPSNGQFF.

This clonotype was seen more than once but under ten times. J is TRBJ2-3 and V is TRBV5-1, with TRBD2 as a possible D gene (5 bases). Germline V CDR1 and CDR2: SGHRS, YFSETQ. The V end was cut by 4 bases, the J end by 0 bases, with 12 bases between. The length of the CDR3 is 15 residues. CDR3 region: CASSPTRTSTDTQYF. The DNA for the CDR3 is TGCGCCAGCAGCCCAACTAGAACTAGCACAGATACGCAGTATTTT.

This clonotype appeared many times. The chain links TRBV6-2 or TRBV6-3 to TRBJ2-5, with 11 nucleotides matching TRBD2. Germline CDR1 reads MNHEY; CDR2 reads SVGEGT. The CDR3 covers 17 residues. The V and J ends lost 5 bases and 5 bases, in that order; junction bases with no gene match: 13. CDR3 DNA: TGTGCCAGCAGTGAAGAGACTAGCGGGGCCGCCAGGGAGACCCAGTACTTC. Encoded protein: CASSEETSGAARETQYF.

CDR3 sequence: CASSLYRADFTDAQYF. The CDR3 DNA reads TGTGCCAGCAGCCTCTACAGGGCGGATTTCACAGACGCGCAGTATTTT. V is TRBV6-1 and J is TRBJ2-3; a weak D match, TRBD1 (6 bases). The V gene lost 6 bases and the J gene lost 10 bases, with 26 bases spanning the gap. The CDR3 extends over 16 amino acids. The germline CDR1 and CDR2 sequences are MNHNS and SASEGT.

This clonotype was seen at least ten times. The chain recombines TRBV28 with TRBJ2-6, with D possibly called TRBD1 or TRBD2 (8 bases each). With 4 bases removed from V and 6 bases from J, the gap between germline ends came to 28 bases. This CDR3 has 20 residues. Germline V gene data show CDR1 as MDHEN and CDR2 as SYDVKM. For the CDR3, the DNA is TGTGCCAGCAGTTCCTCTGACAGGGGACTAGTGTCTCTGGCGGCCAACGTCCTGACTTTC. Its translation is CASSSSDRGLVSLAANVLTF.

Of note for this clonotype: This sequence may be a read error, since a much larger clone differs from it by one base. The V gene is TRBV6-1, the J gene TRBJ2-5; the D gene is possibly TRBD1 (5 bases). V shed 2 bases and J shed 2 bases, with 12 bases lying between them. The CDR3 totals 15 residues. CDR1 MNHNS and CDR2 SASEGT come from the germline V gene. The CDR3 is CASSEIQEKQETQYF. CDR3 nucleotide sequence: TGTGCCAGCAGTGAAATACAGGAGAAACAAGAGACCCAGTACTTC.

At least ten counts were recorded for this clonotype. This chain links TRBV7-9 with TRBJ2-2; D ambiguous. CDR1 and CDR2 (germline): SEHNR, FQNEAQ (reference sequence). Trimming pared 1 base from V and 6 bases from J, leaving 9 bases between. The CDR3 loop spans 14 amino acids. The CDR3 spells CASSLVGVSGELFF. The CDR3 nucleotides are TGTGCCAGCAGCTTAGTAGGCGTTTCCGGGGAGCTGTTTTTT.